The source of this T cell receptor (beta chain) is a study of blood T cells in healthy people across ages. The CDR3 is 13 residues long. V lost 5 bases to trimming and J lost 6 bases; unmatched junction nucleotides: 6. Then a second PCR, running roughly 6 to 12 cycles, was carried out with a sample-barcoded 5' primer and a J-beta primer mix. MiXCR was run by TCRdb on the 5' RACE reads, yielding one entry per CDR3 protein. Here the sample spans roughly 680,000 distinct CDR3 sequences, approximately 52% being singletons. This clonotype was recorded many times. The source is an elderly woman in good health. V is TRBV12-3 or TRBV12-4 and J is TRBJ1-2; 7 nucleotides align to TRBD1. Material for sequencing was blood. CDR3 protein: CASSKRQGDGYTF. CDR3 nucleotide sequence: TGTGCCAGCAGTAAACGACAGGGTGATGGCTACACCTTC.